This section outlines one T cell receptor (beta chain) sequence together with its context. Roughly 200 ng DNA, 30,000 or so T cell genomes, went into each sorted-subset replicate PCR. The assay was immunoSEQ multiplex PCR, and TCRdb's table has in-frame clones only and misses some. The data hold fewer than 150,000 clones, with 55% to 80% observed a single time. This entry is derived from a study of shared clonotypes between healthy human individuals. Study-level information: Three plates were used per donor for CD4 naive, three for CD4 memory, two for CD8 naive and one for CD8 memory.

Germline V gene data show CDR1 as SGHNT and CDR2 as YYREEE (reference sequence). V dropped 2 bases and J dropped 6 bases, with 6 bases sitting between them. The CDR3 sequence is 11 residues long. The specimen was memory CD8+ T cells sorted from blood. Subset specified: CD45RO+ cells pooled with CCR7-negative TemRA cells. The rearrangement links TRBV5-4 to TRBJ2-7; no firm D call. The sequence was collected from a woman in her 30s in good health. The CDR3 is CASSFSSEQYF. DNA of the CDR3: TGTGCCAGCAGCTTTTCGAGCGAGCAGTACTTC.